Here is one T cell receptor beta chain with its context. Its matching antigen is unknown. This specimen comes from a study of blood T cells in healthy people across ages. General study points: Diversity estimates drawn from one million T cells were deemed underestimates.

Trimming removed 7 bases from V and 4 bases from J; junction bases left unmatched: 10. The CDR3 consists of 15 residues. The germline V gene encodes CDR1 MGHDK and CDR2 SYGVNS. Next came a second PCR, run for about 7 to 11 cycles, which used a sample-barcoded 5' primer along with a J-beta primer mix. TCRdb re-called the 5' RACE reads with MiXCR, one entry per CDR3 protein. The sample consists of hundreds of thousands of distinct CDR3 sequences, under 25% of them appearing once. Sequenced: blood. This TCR was recovered from a man between 65 and 85 years old in good health. This rearrangement joins TRBV25-1 to TRBJ2-1, with 7 bases matching TRBD2. CDR3 coding DNA: TGTGCCAGCACCTACTCTAGCGGACTATACAATGAGCAGTTCTTC. Translating gives CASTYSSGLYNEQFF. Variable domain in full (rest from reference TRBV25-1 and TRBJ2-1): EADIYQTPRYLVIGTGKKITLECSQTMGHDKMYWYQQDPGMELHLIHYSYGVNSTEKGDLSSESTVSRIRTEHFPLTLESARPSHTSQYLCASTYSSGLYNEQFFGPGTRLTVL.